This T cell receptor (beta chain) was recorded in a study of blood T cell repertoires in COVID-19. The germline V gene has CDR1 MGHRA and CDR2 YSYEKL. The V segment lost 6 bases and the J segment 2 bases; nucleotides outside the gene matches: 7. This CDR3 comprises 15 residues. Produced via immunoSEQ multiplex PCR; TCRdb's table is partial and in-frame only. The repertoire has fewer than 150,000 clones, nearly 85% of them found once; the top ten carry around 3.9%. The receptor comes from a man aged 50-59 years in a cohort exposed to, infected with or recovered from COVID-19 (not recorded which). Sequenced material: PBMCs or T cells enriched from blood (not recorded which). The chain couples TRBV4-1 to TRBJ2-1; 7 nucleotides match TRBD2. This CDR3 reads CASRSGTGPYNEQFF. The CDR3 DNA reads TGCGCCAGCAGAAGCGGGACGGGTCCCTACAATGAGCAGTTCTTC.